This TCR beta chain was obtained from a study of tumor-infiltrating lymphocytes in primary liver carcinoma. The wider study: Enrolled patients were male and female, aged 30 to 69 years.

Germline V lookup: CDR1 MDHEN, CDR2 SYDVKM. CDR3 size: 14 residues. V was trimmed by 10 bases and J by 7 bases, leaving 20 bases between them. Co-extracted RNA and DNA came from around 18-30 mg of unsorted bulk tissue. Samples were taken from five separate regions (per tumor). Starting from approximately 0.45 ug of total RNA, TCR beta cDNA was produced with a primer in the constant region. ARM-PCR, slightly modified, supplied the TCR beta libraries through three nested multiplex PCR rounds. The study ran its first two PCR rounds for roughly 11 cycles each, using TRBV1-TRBV30 forward primers and a C-beta reverse primer. A single record per CDR3 protein comes from TCRdb applying MiXCR to the multiplex PCR reads. The table shows roughly 25,000 distinct CDR3 sequences, with around 78% occurring only once.

What was sequenced was liver tumor tissue from sampling region 3. Subset meaning: tumor region T3, left-lateral pole. The receptor comes from a man aged 35 to 55 with primary liver carcinoma and hepatitis B virus infection. This chain links TRBV28 with TRBJ1-5, with a weak D call TRBD1 (6 bases). CDR3 sequence (DNA): TGTGCCAACAGCCACCTGACAGGAACCCAGCCCCAGCATTTT. Protein product: CANSHLTGTQPQHF. The full variable domain, completed using reference TRBV28 and TRBJ1-5, is DVKVTQSSRYLVKRTGEKVFLECVQDMDHENMFWYRQDPGLGLRLIYFSYDVKMKEKGDIPEGYSVSREKKERFSLILESASTNQTSMYLCANSHLTGTQPQHFGDGTRLSIL.